The rows below give T cell receptor beta chains drawn from one sample of a study of blood T cell repertoires in COVID-19. Sequenced by immunoSEQ multiplex PCR; TCRdb stores in-frame clones only, minus some. The sample lists 250,000 to 400,000 clones; 75% to 90% were seen once. Sequencing used peripheral blood. The receptors originated from a woman aged 30 to 39 with COVID-19, enrolled during active disease. Both conserved end residues are trimmed from each CDR3.

V gene	J gene	CDR3 protein
TRBV27	TRBJ1-6	ASSLSGVGSPLH
TRBV27	TRBJ2-7	ASRSPGQSFEQY
TRBV12-3/TRBV12-4	TRBJ1-6	AGGQGNSPLH
TRBV20-1	TRBJ1-5	NKGQPQH
TRBV6-6	TRBJ1-2	ASSLDANNYGYT
TRBV3-1/TRBV3-2	TRBJ1-2	ASSATGVYGYT
TRBV6-5	TRBJ2-2	AIRPGLAGTGELF
TRBV5-5	TRBJ2-5	ASSRTGTSGRAQETQY
TRBV27	TRBJ2-1	ASSFPRGQGLNEQF
TRBV11-2	TRBJ1-2	ASSLAGGYGYT
TRBV29-1	TRBJ2-1	SGGLAGLYNEQF
TRBV11-2	TRBJ2-1	ASALAIYNEQF
TRBV7-2	TRBJ1-6	ASSFHSYNSPLH
TRBV19	TRBJ2-7	ASSMPREGHEQY
TRBV3-1/TRBV3-2	TRBJ1-1	ASSQDTEAF